These 10 T cell receptor beta chains originate from one sample sequenced in a study of blood T cell repertoires in COVID-19. Profiled with immunoSEQ multiplex PCR; TCRdb holds only in-frame clones, not every one. The repertoire holds approximately 300,000 clones, 65% to 90% seen once, with about 4% in the top ten. Source material: PBMCs or T cells enriched from blood (not recorded which). The receptors originated from a man aged 25-40 years who had recovered from COVID-19.

This chain connects TRBV12-3 or TRBV12-4 to TRBJ1-2; no firm D call. Trimming removed 3 bases at V and 4 bases at J, with 9 bases between. This CDR3 has 13 amino acids. The CDR3 loop is CASSLASTYGYTF. The CDR3, as DNA: TGTGCCAGCAGTTTGGCCAGTACCTATGGCTACACCTTC.

This clone was counted once. The chain uses TRBV6-5 and TRBJ1-2; D is perhaps TRBD1 (6 bases). Per the germline V gene, CDR1 is MNHEY and CDR2 is SVGAGI. Trimming left V 2 bases short and J 3 bases short, with 13 bases between. This CDR3 is 15 amino acids long. The CDR3 loop is CASSYTGRGHYGYTF. The CDR3 DNA follows: TGTGCCAGCAGTTACACAGGGAGGGGTCACTATGGCTACACCTTC.

This clone showed up just once. The chain carries TRBV2 and TRBJ1-1; no firm D call. The CDR3 runs 14 residues. Germline V gene lookup returns CDR1 SNHLY and CDR2 FYNNEI. The V and J ends lost 6 bases and 1 base respectively, with 12 bases between them. CDR3 protein: CASRTGRENTEAFF. DNA of the CDR3: TGTGCCAGCAGGACCGGACGGGAGAACACTGAAGCTTTCTTT.

The chain combines TRBV12-3 or TRBV12-4 with TRBJ1-2; D ambiguous. V lost 6 bases and J 10 bases, leaving 18 bases between the germline ends. The CDR3 spans 13 residues. The CDR3 nucleotides are TGTGCCAGCAGCCCCAACCCACTCGCATTCTACACCTTC. Its translation is CASSPNPLAFYTF.

V and J are TRBV6-5 and TRBJ1-2; maybe TRBD1 (6 bases). The ends were cut back, 6 bases at V and 7 bases at J, with 12 bases in the middle. CDR1 and CDR2 from the germline V gene are MNHEY and SVGAGI. CDR3 length equals 12 residues. This CDR3 is CASRGGGAGYTF. The CDR3 nucleotides are TGTGCCAGCAGGGGAGGGGGTGCTGGCTACACCTTC.

This chain joins TRBV6-1 and TRBJ2-7, with D maybe TRBD1 (6 bases). This CDR3 spans 16 amino acids. Per the germline V gene, CDR1 is MNHNS and CDR2 is SASEGT. Trimming stripped 4 bases from V and 2 bases from J, with 18 bases between. CDR3 sequence: CASSVTGSIVAYEQYF. The CDR3 bases are TGTGCCAGCAGTGTAACAGGGTCTATCGTGGCCTACGAGCAGTACTTC.

This chain uses TRBV28 with TRBJ2-1, with 8 nucleotides matching TRBD2. This CDR3 is built from 16 residues. From germline, CDR1 is MDHEN and CDR2 SYDVKM. V lost 6 bases to trimming and J lost 2 bases; unmatched junction nucleotides: 9. CDR3 region: CASRRGRSATYNEQFF. For the CDR3, the DNA is TGTGCCAGCAGGCGCGGGAGGAGTGCAACCTACAATGAGCAGTTCTTC. The whole variable domain, remainder taken from reference TRBV28 and TRBJ2-1, is DVKVTQSSRYLVKRTGEKVFLECVQDMDHENMFWYRQDPGLGLRLIYFSYDVKMKEKGDIPEGYSVSREKKERFSLILESASTNQTSMYLCASRRGRSATYNEQFFGPGTRLTVL.

The chain has TRBV6-5 and TRBJ1-4; a weak D match, TRBD1 (5 bases). CDR1 and CDR2 (germline): MNHEY, SVGAGI. The CDR3 runs to 14 residues. V was pared by 7 bases and J by 4 bases, with 13 bases between. This chain's CDR3 is CASTLAGNNEKLFF. CDR3 sequence (DNA): TGTGCCAGCACCCTCGCAGGGAATAATGAAAAACTGTTTTTT.

The rearrangement uses TRBV3-1 (or the pseudogene TRBV3-2) and TRBJ2-2; TRBD2 agrees at 7 bases. After removal of 4 bases from V and 2 bases from J, the junction contained 4 bases not matched to a gene. The germline CDR1 and CDR2 sequences are LGHDT and YNNKEL (reference sequence). The CDR3 has 15 residues. The CDR3 coding sequence is TGTGCCAGCAGCCCCGGACTAGTTAACACCGGGGAGCTGTTTTTT. Translated: CASSPGLVNTGELFF.

V usage is TRBV5-4 and J usage is TRBJ2-1, with 8 bases aligning to TRBD1. The CDR3 has 16 amino acids. CDR1 and CDR2 from the germline V gene are SGHNT and YYREEE (reference sequence). Losses at the gene ends were 3 bases for V and 2 bases for J; bases not matched to a gene: 7. Here the CDR3 DNA reads TGTGCCAGCAGCTCGGGGACAGGCAGGACCTACAATGAGCAGTTCTTC. Its translation is CASSSGTGRTYNEQFF.